This T cell receptor beta chain was obtained from a study of T cell repertoires in cytomegalovirus infection. Study overall: It was the public TCR beta signatures that indicated both CMV infection and matching HLA type.

Remarks on this clonotype: What it recognizes is unknown.

TCRdb used MiXCR to reprocess the reads, holding one entry per CDR3 protein. The sample shows 68,000 or so distinct CDR3 sequences, 20% to 25% of them seen only once. Germline V CDR1 and CDR2: MGHRA, YSYEKL. The V end was cut by 6 bases, the J end by 1 base, with 13 bases between. CDR3 size: 14 residues. Findings of the study overall: Across the ex vivo response, the dominant clonotypes were HLA-C-restricted CMV-specific TCR beta clonotypes.

Sequenced sample: PBMCs, sequenced either directly or after in vitro stimulation (not recorded which). The source of this sequence is a human donor in good health (CMV status not recorded). Some clones in this sample may be carry-over from other donors' samples. The V call is TRBV4-1, the J call TRBJ2-7; D ambiguous. The chain's CDR3 is CASSKQSSSYEQYF. CDR3 nucleotide sequence: TGCGCCAGCAGTAAGCAATCCTCTTCCTACGAGCAGTACTTC.